The source of this T cell receptor (beta chain) is a study of blood T cell repertoires in COVID-19. The overall study: Italy, Spain and the United States were the sources of the convalescent and acute COVID-19 samples. Sample material is recorded as cDNA or gDNA derived from T cells, B-cell-depleted T cells, or PBMCs.

The CDR3 runs 16 residues. Germline CDR1 is SGHTA and CDR2 is FQGNSA. Trimming at V came to 5 bases and at J to 8 bases, leaving 13 bases not matched to a gene. This table comes from immunoSEQ multiplex PCR, and its TCRdb copy is limited to in-frame clones, with some not included. The sample consists of about 130,000 clones, around 85% of them appearing once. Sequenced input: peripheral blood. The sequence derives from a human donor in a cohort sampled during active COVID-19. V is TRBV7-2 and J is TRBJ2-3; 10 bases match TRBD2. The CDR3 DNA reads TGTGCCAGCAGCATGACGATAGCGGGAGGAGGTGGTACGCAGTATTTT. Its translation: CASSMTIAGGGGTQYF.